The rows below give T cell receptor beta chains drawn from one sample of a study of cytomegalovirus exposure and HLA in healthy donors. TCRdb's table, derived via immunoSEQ multiplex PCR, lists solely in-frame clones and lacks some. The sample consists of 90,000 or so clones, about 96% of them appearing once. The sample consisted of PBMCs. These receptors all stem from a man younger than 35 in good health and CMV-seronegative. Both conserved end residues are part of each CDR3. Fields, in order: D gene, clone size, V gene, J gene, CDR3 DNA, CDR3 protein. D genes are given only for firm matches. Clone size is shown for a subset of rows, as once, few, many or a class of expanded clone.

TRBD1	-	TRBV5-1	TRBJ2-1	TGCGCCAGCAGCCGACAGGGGCTTCCCTACAATGAGCAGTTCTTC	CASSRQGLPYNEQFF
TRBD2	once	TRBV5-1	TRBJ2-1	TGCGCCAGCAGCTTGGGGACTAGCCGTATCCATGAGCAGTTCTTC	CASSLGTSRIHEQFF
TRBD2	-	TRBV6-6	TRBJ2-7	TGTGCCAGCAAAGTTCTAGCGGTCCCCTCCTACGAGCAGTACTTC	CASKVLAVPSYEQYF
-	-	TRBV5-1	TRBJ1-1	TGCGCCAGCAGCTTTAGCGGTGGGGTCACTGAAGCTTTCTTT	CASSFSGGVTEAFF
TRBD1	-	TRBV14	TRBJ2-7	TGTGCCAGCAGCCAAGACTACAGGGGACCCTACGAGCAGTACTTC	CASSQDYRGPYEQYF
-	-	TRBV5-4	TRBJ2-4	TGTGCCAGCAGCTCGAGCGGAACCACCGCCAAAAACATTCAGTACTTC	CASSSSGTTAKNIQYF
TRBD1	-	TRBV27	TRBJ1-1	TGTGCCAGCAGTTTCCGGGCAGGGGGCATTGGAGCTTTCTTT	CASSFRAGGIGAFF
TRBD1	-	TRBV5-4	TRBJ2-7	TGTGCCAGCAGCTCCCGGGACAGGGCGCCCTACGAGCAGTACTTC	CASSSRDRAPYEQYF
-	-	TRBV30	TRBJ2-7	TGTGCCTGGAGTGTAGGAGGGGGCAACTACGAGCAGTACTTC	CAWSVGGGNYEQYF
TRBD1	-	TRBV6-1	TRBJ1-1	TGTGCCAGCAGCGTGGGACAGGGAAGCGCTTTCTTT	CASSVGQGSAFF
-	-	TRBV6-6	TRBJ1-2	TGTGCCAGCATTAGGAGGGGCTTCGGGGGCTACACCTTC	CASIRRGFGGYTF
-	-	TRBV7-3	TRBJ2-1	TGTGCCAGCAGCCGGATGGGCAGGCTCAATGAGCAGTTCTTC	CASSRMGRLNEQFF
-	-	TRBV6-5	TRBJ2-6	TGTGCCAGCAGACACCTAGGTGCTGGGGCCAACGTCCTGACTTTC	CASRHLGAGANVLTF
TRBD2	-	TRBV27	TRBJ2-3	TGTGCCAGCAGTTTATCCGCCGGGAGGACTGATACGCAGTATTTT	CASSLSAGRTDTQYF
TRBD1	-	TRBV11-2	TRBJ1-1	TGTGCCAGCAGCCCATGGACAGGGGAGGAGCACACTGAAGCTTTCTTT	CASSPWTGEEHTEAFF
TRBD2	-	TRBV6-5	TRBJ2-1	TGTGCCAGCAGTTCCTCGGGACTACCCTACAATGAGCAGTTCTTC	CASSSSGLPYNEQFF
TRBD1	-	TRBV10-3	TRBJ2-7	TGTGCCATCAAGGAACCGGGACAGAGCTCCTACGAGCAGTACTTC	CAIKEPGQSSYEQYF
-	once	TRBV30	TRBJ1-3	TGTGCCTGGAATCCCGGGTGGGCTGGAAACACCATATATTTT	CAWNPGWAGNTIYF
-	-	TRBV6-1	TRBJ1-3	TGTGCCAGCCCAGCCGGGAACACCATATATTTT	CASPAGNTIYF
-	once	TRBV28	TRBJ1-5	TGTGCCAGCAGCCCTACAGGACGAATAATTCAGCCCCAGCATTTT	CASSPTGRIIQPQHF
TRBD1	-	TRBV30	TRBJ2-7	TGTGCCTGGAGCCCCGGGACAGGGGATTACGAGCAGTACTTC	CAWSPGTGDYEQYF
TRBD1	-	TRBV2	TRBJ1-2	TGTGCCAGCAGAGCCGGGACAGGGTACTATGGCTACACCTTC	CASRAGTGYYGYTF
TRBD2	-	TRBV19	TRBJ2-3	TGTGCCACCCAGGGACTAGCGGGGGACACAGATACGCAGTATTTT	CATQGLAGDTDTQYF
-	-	TRBV30	TRBJ2-2	TGTGCCTGGAGTGGACGGACAGTCACGAACACCGGGGAGCTGTTTTTT	CAWSGRTVTNTGELFF
TRBD1	once	TRBV7-8	TRBJ1-1	TGTGCCAGCAGCTTACGGGACAGGGCCACTGAAGCTTTCTTT	CASSLRDRATEAFF
-	-	TRBV5-4	TRBJ1-1	TGTGCCAGCAGCTTGGACAGGCAGAACACTGAAGCTTTCTTT	CASSLDRQNTEAFF
-	-	TRBV14	TRBJ2-1	TGTGCCAGCAGCCAAGATTTTAACTTATCCCCCCGGAATGAGCAGTTCTTC	CASSQDFNLSPRNEQFF
TRBD2	-	TRBV10-3	TRBJ2-7	TGTGCCATCAGTGATTTACTAGCGGACAGCTCCTACGAGCAGTACTTC	CAISDLLADSSYEQYF
-	-	TRBV6-6	TRBJ1-4	TGTGCCATCGGCAGGGTTGAAAAACTGTTTTTT	CAIGRVEKLFF
TRBD1	once	TRBV27	TRBJ2-7	TGTGCCAGCAGTCCGGGACAGGGTCCCTACGAGCAGTACTTC	CASSPGQGPYEQYF
TRBD2	few	TRBV5-1	TRBJ2-5	TGCGCCAGCAGCTTGGTATTAGTCGGCGGGGGAGAGACCCAGTACTTC	CASSLVLVGGGETQYF
TRBD1	-	TRBV6-6	TRBJ1-4	TGTGCCAGCAGTGACACAGGGGTAGAGAATGAAAAACTGTTTTTT	CASSDTGVENEKLFF
-	-	TRBV27	TRBJ2-1	TGTGCCAGCAGTTCGGTCGATCGGGAGCAGTTCTTC	CASSSVDREQFF
-	-	TRBV5-6	TRBJ2-4	TGTGCCAGCGGGGACTTAGCCAAAAACATTCAGTACTTC	CASGDLAKNIQYF
-	once	TRBV14	TRBJ1-1	TGTGCCAGCAGCTTAGGACTCGACACTGAAGCTTTCTTT	CASSLGLDTEAFF
-	-	TRBV4-1	TRBJ1-1	TGCGCCAGCAGCCACCCGGGTAGCACCATGAACACTGAAGCTTTCTTT	CASSHPGSTMNTEAFF
-	-	TRBV30	TRBJ1-3	TGTGCCTGGAGTGTGAGACACTCTGGAAACACCATATATTTT	CAWSVRHSGNTIYF
-	few	TRBV2	TRBJ1-4	TGTGCCAGCAGCCGGACTGAGAATGAAAAACTGTTTTTT	CASSRTENEKLFF
TRBD2	-	TRBV27	TRBJ2-3	TGTGCCAGCAGACTAGCGGGAAGCGGGAGGACAGATACGCAGTATTTT	CASRLAGSGRTDTQYF
-	once	TRBV28	TRBJ1-5	TGTGCCAGCAGCCCCCTCCGGGGTAATAGCAATCAGCCCCAGCATTTT	CASSPLRGNSNQPQHF
-	-	TRBV20-1	TRBJ1-2	TGCAGTGCTAGAGGCGGGGCTGGCTACACCTTC	CSARGGAGYTF
TRBD2	-	TRBV11-2	TRBJ2-1	TGTGCCAGCAGCCCCAGGACTAGCGGGAGGATTGACAATGAGCAGTTCTTC	CASSPRTSGRIDNEQFF